The sequence of this T cell receptor (beta chain) was determined in a study of beta chain features in type 1 diabetes. The V segment lost 6 bases and the J segment 2 bases; nucleotides outside the gene matches: 6. Germline CDR1 is MNHNY and CDR2 is SVGAGI (reference sequence). The CDR3 sequence is 16 residues long. General study points: Across patients, naive, central memory and Treg TCRB repertoires exhibited apparently greater similarity than was observed across healthy donors. Researchers could not determine here whether HLA type influences TCRB rearrangement.

With regard to this clone: Its specificity is not known.

Every bit of the isolated RNA underwent reverse transcription, so sequencing read expressed TCRB transcripts. Here immunoSEQ multiplex PCR was the method, and the copy in TCRdb shows in-frame clones only, minus some. The sample yields about 140,000 clones, 6.9% seen once. Specimen: central memory CD4+ T cells from blood. The receptor comes from a woman aged 25 to 39 in good health. The V call is TRBV6-6, the J call TRBJ1-5, with TRBD1 matching over 11 bases. The CDR3 DNA sequence: TGTGCCAGCAGGGAGGACAGGGGGCTGGGCAATCAGCCCCAGCATTTT. This encodes CASREDRGLGNQPQHF.